This T cell receptor beta chain is drawn from a study of identical twins. The length of the CDR3 is 15 residues. Trimming cost V 5 bases and J 4 bases, with 16 bases left between them. Looked up from germline, CDR1 is SGHTS and CDR2 is YDEGEE. This clonotype has a count of ten or more. As yet, its antigen is unknown. TCRdb analysed the 5' RACE reads with MiXCR anew, one entry per CDR3 protein. The sample consists of over 600,000 distinct CDR3 sequences, about 20% of them appearing once. General study results and limits: Partly confounded zero-insertion analyses could result from invariant MAIT and iNKT cells.

A further study also used this sample, focusing on T cells expressing NK-cell markers. That paper states: Obtained from sorted CD3+CD56+NKG2C+, CD3+CD56+NKG2C- and CD3+CD56-NKG2C+ T cells were the TCR beta repertoires. An anti-gamma-delta TCR antibody restricted sorting to alpha-beta TCR T cells in several experiments. The CD3+CD56-NKG2C+ fraction was also led by these clonotypes in several donors.

The TCR originated in a woman aged 18 to 35 in good health. This rearrangement joins TRBV5-8 to TRBJ2-1, with unresolved D. Sequencing was performed on PBMCs. This CDR3 reads CASSPGPLLYNEQFF. The DNA of the CDR3 is TGTGCCAGCAGTCCCGGACCCCTATTATACAATGAGCAGTTCTTC. Full variable domain (missing parts from reference TRBV5-8 and TRBJ2-1): EAGVTQSPTHLIKTRGQQATLRCSPISGHTSVYWYQQALGLGLQFLLWYDEGEERNRGNFPPRFSGRQFPNYSSELNVNALELEDSALYLCASSPGPLLYNEQFFGPGTRLTVL.